A selection of T cell receptor beta chains follows, all from one sample in a study of T cells in Graves' hyperthyroidism and ophthalmopathy. TCRdb recomputed calls from the multiplex PCR reads with MiXCR, one row per CDR3 protein. This sample yields about 400,000 distinct CDR3 sequences, of which approximately 25% are seen a single time; 73% belongs to the top ten. Sequencing used blood. The origin of the receptors is a man over 45 with Graves' hyperthyroidism. CDR3s include the opening cysteine and the closing phenylalanine or tryptophan.

v_call	cdr3_aa
TRBV11-2	CASSLDRGSTSGNTIYF
TRBV29-1	CSADRGPGEQYF
TRBV6-2/TRBV6-3	CASSYSDQPQHF
TRBV3-1	CASRGLGWRTGELFF
TRBV19	CASRVGDTQYF
TRBV28	CASSSQSSPLHF
TRBV12-3/TRBV12-4	CASSFRTENTGELFF
TRBV6-5	CASSYRSGNRVFYGNTEAFF
TRBV12-5	CASGFSGTETQYF
TRBV14	CASSQDPARGGEQYF
TRBV7-2	CASSLDYNQPQHF
TRBV9	CASSVSGTYNEQFF
TRBV4-1	CASSQVPGGTGNTIYF
TRBV28	CASSPMTAKLSNQPQHF
TRBV3-1	CASSQEGGTDTQYF
TRBV12-3/TRBV12-4	CASSSFLGEGLKTQYF